Listed here are 31 T cell receptor beta chains from one sample, sequenced in a study of blood T cell repertoires in COVID-19. Using immunoSEQ multiplex PCR, the repertoire was profiled, and TCRdb retains in-frame clones only, with some absent. The sample includes over 55,000 clones, around 86% of them seen just once. The sample was peripheral blood. The receptors shown here come from a man aged 50 to 59 with active COVID-19.

The J gene is TRBJ2-7, the V gene TRBV25-1; TRBD2 matches 10 bases. The CDR3 has 15 residues. Germline loops: CDR1 MGHDK, CDR2 SYGVNS. V shed 2 bases and J 6 bases; nucleotides not matched to a gene: 7. CDR3 region: CASSEESGGAGEQYF. As DNA, the CDR3 is TGTGCCAGCAGTGAAGAAAGCGGGGGGGCTGGCGAGCAGTACTTC.

This clone appeared a single time. V and J are TRBV7-2 and TRBJ1-1; D is undetermined. From germline, CDR1 is SGHTA and CDR2 FQGNSA. The CDR3 has 13 residues. Trimming cost V 8 bases and J 1 base, with 11 bases left between them. CDR3: CASSFRGNTEAFF. CDR3 sequence (DNA): TGTGCCAGCTCGTTTCGGGGGAACACTGAAGCTTTCTTT.

This clone turned up a few times. The chain combines TRBV4-1 with TRBJ1-5, with 7 positions matching TRBD1. The CDR3 runs 15 residues. The V gene end was trimmed by 0 bases and the J gene end by 7 bases; junction bases not matched to a gene: 6. CDR1 is MGHRA and CDR2 is YSYEKL in the germline V gene. The CDR3 nucleotides read TGCGCCAGCAGCCAAGATAGCAGGGGGATACAGCCCCAGCATTTT. Amino acids: CASSQDSRGIQPQHF.

The chain joins TRBV5-4 to TRBJ2-4; D perhaps matches TRBD1 (5 bases). Germline CDR1 and CDR2: SGHNT and YYREEE (reference sequence). With 0 bases removed from V and 7 bases from J, the gap between germline ends came to 11 bases. This CDR3 comprises 14 residues. CDR3 protein: CASSLGQGRNIQYF. In nucleotides, the CDR3 is TGTGCCAGCAGCTTGGGGCAGGGAAGGAACATTCAGTACTTC.

The J gene is TRBJ2-6, the V gene TRBV6-1, with 7 nucleotides matching TRBD2. Losses at the gene ends were 0 bases for V and 0 bases for J; bases not matched to a gene: 5. CDR1 is MNHNS, CDR2 SASEGT, per germline. The CDR3 is 18 amino acids. CDR3 coding DNA: TGTGCCAGCAGTGAAGCGCTTGGGAGGGGCTCTGGGGCCAACGTCCTGACTTTC. Translating it yields CASSEALGRGSGANVLTF.

This sequence joins TRBV6-5 and TRBJ2-7; 7 bases line up with TRBD1. Germline CDR1 is MNHEY and CDR2 is SVGAGI. The CDR3 contains 15 residues. V lost 0 bases and J lost 1; bases outside the gene matches: 3. The CDR3 sequence is CASSYSRDRSYEQYF. CDR3 DNA: TGTGCCAGCAGTTACTCCAGGGACAGATCCTACGAGCAGTACTTC.

A few counts support this clone. The chain recombines TRBV21-1 with TRBJ2-3; the table names TRBD2, a call not compared with the DNA. TRBV21-1 is designated a pseudogene. The CDR3 runs 13 residues. CDR3 DNA: TGTGCCAGCAGAAGAGAGGGGAGGCATACGCAGTATTTT. Its translation is CASRREGRHTQYF.

Regarding this clone: The junction departs from germline at one end; a sequencing error may be responsible. The chain couples TRBV5-1 to TRBJ2-3; 7 nucleotides line up with TRBD2. Germline V CDR1 and CDR2: SGHRS, YFSETQ. The CDR3 loop spans 15 amino acids. This chain's CDR3 is CASRLGGSSTDTQYF. CDR3 sequence (DNA): TGCGCCAGCAGGTTGGGCGGGAGTAGCACAGATACGCAGTATTTT.

This chain connects TRBV4-1 to TRBJ1-2; D perhaps matches TRBD1 (6 bases). The length of the CDR3 is 16 residues. V lost 0 bases, J lost 5 bases, and 16 bases lay in between. Germline CDR1 and CDR2: MGHRA and YSYEKL. In DNA form, the CDR3 reads TGCGCCAGCAGCCAAGATGAGGCGGGGGCTACATATGGCTACACCTTC. Its translation: CASSQDEAGATYGYTF.

The V and J genes are TRBV7-8 and TRBJ2-5; D possibly corresponds to TRBD2 (7 bases). The V gene lost 1 base and the J gene lost 1 base, with 19 bases spanning the gap. Germline V gene sequence: CDR1 SGHVS, CDR2 FQNEAQ. This CDR3 has 18 residues. The CDR3 reads CASSLVGGSTGGQETQYF. The CDR3 nucleotides are TGTGCCAGCAGCTTAGTTGGGGGCTCTACGGGGGGCCAAGAGACCCAGTACTTC.

This clone showed up just a few times. V usage is TRBV7-9 and J usage is TRBJ1-1, with TRBD1 matching over 9 bases. The CDR3 sequence is 17 residues long. In germline, CDR1 is SEHNR, CDR2 FQNEAQ (reference sequence). The ends lost 4 bases at V and 4 bases at J; junction bases unmatched: 13. CDR3 DNA: TGTGCCAGCAGCTACCGGACAGGGGCGGGTGTAGGCACTGAAGCTTTCTTT. It is translated as CASSYRTGAGVGTEAFF.

This clone was detected only once. The chain joins TRBV12-5 to TRBJ2-2; 10 bases are shared with TRBD2. The germline V gene encodes CDR1 LGHNT and CDR2 FRNRAP. CDR3 length equals 18 residues. V lost 4 bases, J lost 2 bases, and 10 bases stayed unmatched. The CDR3 DNA reads as TGTGCTAGTGGTTCATGGACTAGCGGCCACCTCAACACCGGGGAGCTGTTTTTT. It codes for CASGSWTSGHLNTGELFF.

This clone came up once. V and J are TRBV7-3 and TRBJ2-2; D may be TRBD1 (5 bases). CDR3 size: 21 residues. Germline assignment: CDR1 SGHTA and CDR2 FQGTGA. The germline V and J ends were trimmed by 0 bases and 5 bases, with 28 bases remaining between them. The CDR3 sequence: CASSLTRSSSFRKGETGELFF. CDR3 bases: TGTGCCAGCAGCTTAACCAGAAGTTCAAGTTTCCGGAAAGGGGAAACCGGGGAGCTGTTTTTT.

This sequence joins TRBV3-1 (or the pseudogene TRBV3-2) and TRBJ2-7; 12 bases line up with TRBD2. Germline lookup yields CDR1 LGHDT and CDR2 YNNKEL (reference sequence). The V gene end was trimmed by 3 bases and the J gene end by 5 bases; junction bases not matched to a gene: 17. There are 19 residues in the CDR3. DNA of the CDR3: TGTGCCAGCAGCCACCCCGGCCGACTAGCGGGAGTGGTGGGAAACGAGCAGTACTTC. This encodes CASSHPGRLAGVVGNEQYF.

This clone came up once. The gene calls are TRBV30 and TRBJ1-5, with a possible D match to TRBD1 (5 bases). The CDR3 is made up of 14 amino acids. Germline V lookup: CDR1 GTSNPN, CDR2 SVGIG (reference sequence). Trimming pared 0 bases from V and 3 bases from J, leaving 9 bases between. The CDR3 here is CAWSVLTDNQPQHF. In DNA, the CDR3 is TGTGCCTGGAGTGTACTGACAGACAATCAGCCCCAGCATTTT.

The chain is built from TRBV28 and TRBJ2-5; D not resolved. Trimming removed 2 bases at V and 3 bases at J, with 16 bases between. The CDR3 runs to 16 residues. CDR1 MDHEN and CDR2 SYDVKM come from the germline V gene. The CDR3 sequence is CASSLVEAPVEETQYF. Written as DNA, the CDR3 is TGTGCCAGCAGTTTAGTAGAGGCCCCCGTCGAAGAGACCCAGTACTTC. The variable domain in full, completed from reference TRBV28 and TRBJ2-5, reads DVKVTQSSRYLVKRTGEKVFLECVQDMDHENMFWYRQDPGLGLRLIYFSYDVKMKEKGDIPEGYSVSREKKERFSLILESASTNQTSMYLCASSLVEAPVEETQYFGPGTRLLVL.

V gene TRBV29-1 combines with J gene TRBJ2-1; D unclear. V dropped 7 bases and J dropped 8 bases, with 21 bases sitting between them. CDR1 is SQVTM, CDR2 ANQGSEA, per germline. This CDR3 is built from 14 residues. This CDR3 reads CSAGSIFRVYEQFF. Written as DNA, the CDR3 is TGCAGCGCAGGTTCCATCTTCCGGGTTTATGAGCAGTTCTTC.

The chain employs TRBV28 and TRBJ1-3; D possibly corresponds to TRBD1 (5 bases). Trimming shortened V by 6 bases and J by 0 bases, and 12 bases separated the two germline ends. In germline, CDR1 is MDHEN, CDR2 SYDVKM. The CDR3 contains 15 residues. CDR3 DNA: TGTGCCAGCAGAAAAACAGGAAGCTCTGGAAACACCATATATTTT. Protein sequence: CASRKTGSSGNTIYF.

This clone was observed a single time. J is TRBJ1-5 and V is TRBV5-1; TRBD1 aligns across 7 bases. CDR1 and CDR2 (germline): SGHRS, YFSETQ. Trimming cost V 0 bases and J 6 bases; bases outside gene matches: 9. The CDR3 has 16 amino acids. The CDR3 DNA follows: TGCGCCAGCAGCTTGGGTGATCGACAGGGTGGTCAGCCCCAGCATTTT. It codes for CASSLGDRQGGQPQHF. Using reference TRBV5-1 and TRBJ1-5 for the parts outside the CDR3, the full variable domain is KAGVTQTPRYLIKTRGQQVTLSCSPISGHRSVSWYQQTPGQGLQFLFEYFSETQRNKGNFPGRFSGRQFSNSRSEMNVSTLELGDSALYLCASSLGDRQGGQPQHFGDGTRLSIL.

The V gene is TRBV5-1, the J gene TRBJ1-3, with unresolved D. This CDR3 spans 14 amino acids. Germline V gene data show CDR1 as SGHRS and CDR2 as YFSETQ. Trimming removed 7 bases from V and 0 bases from J, with 11 bases in between. The CDR3 bases are TGCGCCAGCTCAGAAGTATTCTCTGGAAACACCATATATTTT. It codes for CASSEVFSGNTIYF. Based on the CDR3 plus reference TRBV5-1 and TRBJ1-3, the full variable domain is KAGVTQTPRYLIKTRGQQVTLSCSPISGHRSVSWYQQTPGQGLQFLFEYFSETQRNKGNFPGRFSGRQFSNSRSEMNVSTLELGDSALYLCASSEVFSGNTIYFGEGSWLTVV.

The CDR3 region has the DNA TGTGCCAGCAGTTTCAACAGGGGGCCCAACGCTGAAGCTTTCTTT. It yields the protein CASSFNRGPNAEAFF. The J gene is TRBJ1-1, the V gene TRBV6-2 or TRBV6-3; 9 bases are shared with TRBD1. Germline V gene sequence: CDR1 MNHEY, CDR2 SVGEGT. V dropped 4 bases and J dropped 6; count of bases not matched to a gene: 9. The CDR3 is 15 residues long.

The V gene is TRBV7-2, the J gene TRBJ2-7; the match to TRBD1 covers 8 bases. V lost 4 bases to trimming and J lost 6 bases; unmatched junction nucleotides: 11. Germline V gene data show CDR1 as SGHTA and CDR2 as FQGNSA. The CDR3 covers 15 residues. The CDR3 nucleotides are TGTGCCAGCAGCTCTACAGGGGGACCCCGTGGCGAGCAGTACTTC. Encoded protein: CASSSTGGPRGEQYF.

The gene calls are TRBV12-3 or TRBV12-4 and TRBJ1-1; D uncertain. The CDR3 loop spans 13 amino acids. Deletions cut 3 bases from V and 1 base from J, with 6 bases between. The CDR3 sequence is CASSLEPNTEAFF. The CDR3 nucleotides are TGTGCCAGCAGTTTGGAGCCGAACACTGAAGCTTTCTTT.

The chain is built from TRBV4-1 and TRBJ1-1; D call uncertain. The V end lost 0 bases, the J end lost 1 base, and 9 bases lay between the germline ends. CDR3 length equals 15 residues. Germline V gene data show CDR1 as MGHRA and CDR2 as YSYEKL. CDR3 sequence: CASSQDRAGNTEAFF. In DNA, the CDR3 is TGCGCCAGCAGCCAAGATCGAGCAGGGAACACTGAAGCTTTCTTT.

The chain links TRBV27 to TRBJ2-7; 14 bases match TRBD2. V lost 5 bases, J lost 2 bases, and 5 bases stayed unmatched. Germline lookup yields CDR1 MNHEY and CDR2 SMNVEV (reference sequence). CDR3 length equals 16 residues. For the CDR3, the DNA is TGTGCCAGCAGTCAGGGACTAGCGGGGGCCCCCTACGAGCAGTACTTC. Protein sequence: CASSQGLAGAPYEQYF.

V usage is TRBV12-3 or TRBV12-4 and J usage is TRBJ1-6; D remains unclear. The CDR3 is 13 amino acids. V dropped 6 bases and J dropped 11 bases, with 14 bases sitting between them. The CDR3 loop reads CASSPAEAAPLHF. The CDR3 DNA sequence: TGTGCCAGCAGCCCTGCGGAAGCGGCACCCCTCCACTTT.

This rearrangement joins TRBV27 to TRBJ2-2, with 10 bases identical to TRBD1. The trim removed 3 bases at V and 7 bases at J, leaving 5 bases unmatched. In germline, CDR1 is MNHEY, CDR2 SMNVEV (reference sequence). The CDR3 runs to 15 residues. The chain's CDR3 is CASSLTGGMGGELFF. CDR3 sequence (DNA): TGTGCCAGCAGTTTGACAGGGGGCATGGGCGGGGAGCTGTTTTTT.

V gene TRBV28 combines with J gene TRBJ2-1; D is ambiguous. Looked up from germline, CDR1 is MDHEN and CDR2 is SYDVKM. The CDR3 extends over 15 amino acids. Trimming pared 2 bases from V and 0 bases from J, leaving 8 bases between. The CDR3 nucleotides read TGTGCCAGCAGTTTAGGGCAGAGCTCCTACAATGAGCAGTTCTTC. Amino acid sequence: CASSLGQSSYNEQFF. Full variable domain (outside the CDR3, taken from reference TRBV28 and TRBJ2-1): DVKVTQSSRYLVKRTGEKVFLECVQDMDHENMFWYRQDPGLGLRLIYFSYDVKMKEKGDIPEGYSVSREKKERFSLILESASTNQTSMYLCASSLGQSSYNEQFFGPGTRLTVL.

This rearrangement joins TRBV28 to TRBJ2-7, with TRBD1 identical over 8 bases. Trimming at V came to 4 bases and at J to 5 bases, leaving 4 bases not matched to a gene. The CDR3 runs 13 residues. Germline-derived CDR1 and CDR2 are MDHEN and SYDVKM. The CDR3 region is CASSSDRVDEQYF. In DNA form, the CDR3 reads TGTGCCAGCAGTTCGGACAGGGTCGACGAGCAGTACTTC.

This clone was found a few times. The CDR3 sequence is CAWSDLAGVEQYF. Written as DNA, the CDR3 is TGTGCCTGGAGTGATCTAGCGGGAGTCGAGCAGTACTTC. The chain combines TRBV30 with TRBJ2-7; the match to TRBD2 covers 10 bases. Germline V lookup: CDR1 GTSNPN, CDR2 SVGIG (reference sequence). This CDR3 is 13 amino acids long. V gave up 1 base and J gave up 6 bases; unmatched junction bases: 3.

The chain combines TRBV27 with TRBJ2-5; 7 bases match TRBD1. CDR1 and CDR2 from the germline V gene are MNHEY and SMNVEV (reference sequence). Losses at the gene ends were 5 bases for V and 4 bases for J; bases not matched to a gene: 10. This CDR3 spans 15 amino acids. For the CDR3, the DNA is TGTGCCAGCAGTCCTGGACAGGCCCCGGGAGAGACCCAGTACTTC. Translated, it gives CASSPGQAPGETQYF.